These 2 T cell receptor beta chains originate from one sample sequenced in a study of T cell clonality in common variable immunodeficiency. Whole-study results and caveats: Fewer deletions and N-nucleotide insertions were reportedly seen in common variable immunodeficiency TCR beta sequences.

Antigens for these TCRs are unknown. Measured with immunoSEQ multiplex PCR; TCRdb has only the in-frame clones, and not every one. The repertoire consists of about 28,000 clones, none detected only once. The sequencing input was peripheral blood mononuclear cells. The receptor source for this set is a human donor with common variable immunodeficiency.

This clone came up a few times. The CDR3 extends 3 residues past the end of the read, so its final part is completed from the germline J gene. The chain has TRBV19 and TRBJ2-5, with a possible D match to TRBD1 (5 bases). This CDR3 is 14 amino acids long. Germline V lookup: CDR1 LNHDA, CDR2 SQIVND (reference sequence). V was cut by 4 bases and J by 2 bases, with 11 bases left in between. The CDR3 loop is CASSSRQIQETQYF. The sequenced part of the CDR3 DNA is TGTGCCAGTAGTAGTAGACAGATACAAGAGACC.

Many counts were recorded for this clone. CDR3 DNA, as far as it was read: TGCAGCGTTGAAAAGACTAGCGGATCCTACGAG. It translates to CSVEKTSGSYE. The CDR3 in full is CSVEKTSGSYEQYF. The V and J genes are TRBV29-1 and TRBJ2-7; 9 bases align to TRBD2. The read comes to an end 3 residues before the CDR3 does, leaving the germline J gene to fill in the end. There are 14 residues in the CDR3. V shed 2 bases and J 1 base; nucleotides not matched to a gene: 3. Germline-derived CDR1 and CDR2 are SQVTM and ANQGSEA.